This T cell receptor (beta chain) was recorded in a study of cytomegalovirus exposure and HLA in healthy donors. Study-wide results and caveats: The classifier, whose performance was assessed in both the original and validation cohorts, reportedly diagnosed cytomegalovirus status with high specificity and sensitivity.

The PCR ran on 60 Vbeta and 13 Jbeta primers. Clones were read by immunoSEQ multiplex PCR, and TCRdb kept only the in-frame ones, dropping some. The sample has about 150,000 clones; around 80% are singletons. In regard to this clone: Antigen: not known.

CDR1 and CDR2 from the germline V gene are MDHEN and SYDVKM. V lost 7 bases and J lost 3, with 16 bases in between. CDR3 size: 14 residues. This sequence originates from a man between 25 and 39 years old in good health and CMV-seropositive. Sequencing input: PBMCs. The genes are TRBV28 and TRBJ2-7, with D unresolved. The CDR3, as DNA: TGTGCCAGCACTTCCTCGCCTATGTACTACGAGCAGTACTTC. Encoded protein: CASTSSPMYYEQYF.